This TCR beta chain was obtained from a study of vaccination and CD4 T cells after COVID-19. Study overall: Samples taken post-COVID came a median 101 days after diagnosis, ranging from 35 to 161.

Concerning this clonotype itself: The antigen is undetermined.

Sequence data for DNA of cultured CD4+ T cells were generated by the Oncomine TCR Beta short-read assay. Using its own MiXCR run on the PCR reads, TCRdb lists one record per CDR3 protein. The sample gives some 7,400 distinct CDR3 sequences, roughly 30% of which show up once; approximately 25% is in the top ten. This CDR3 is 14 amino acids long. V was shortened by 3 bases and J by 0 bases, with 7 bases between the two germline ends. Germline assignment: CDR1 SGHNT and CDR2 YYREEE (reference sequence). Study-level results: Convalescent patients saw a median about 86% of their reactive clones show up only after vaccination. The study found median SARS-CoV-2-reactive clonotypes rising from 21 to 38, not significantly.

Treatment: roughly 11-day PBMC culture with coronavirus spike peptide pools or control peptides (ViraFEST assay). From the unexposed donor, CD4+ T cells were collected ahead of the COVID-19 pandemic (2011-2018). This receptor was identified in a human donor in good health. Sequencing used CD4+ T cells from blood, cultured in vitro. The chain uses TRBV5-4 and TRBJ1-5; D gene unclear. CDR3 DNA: TGTGCCAGCAGCTCCCTTAATAGCAATCAGCCCCAGCATTTT. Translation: CASSSLNSNQPQHF.